These 29 T cell receptor beta chains were all obtained from the same sample, sequenced in a study of OX40 agonist ivuxolimab in advanced cancers. This table comes from immunoSEQ multiplex PCR, and its TCRdb copy is limited to in-frame clones, with some not included. The repertoire holds 65,000 to 80,000 clones, with roughly 86% as singletons. The sample in question was CD4+ or CD8+ T cells sorted from blood, obtained in a trial of the OX40 agonist ivuxolimab. These receptors all stem from an adult with an advanced solid tumor such as melanoma, head and neck, liver or kidney cancer.

This clone showed up just once. The chain recombines TRBV27 with TRBJ1-1, with D perhaps TRBD1 (6 bases). Per germline, CDR1 MNHEY and CDR2 SMNVEV (reference sequence). The CDR3 consists of 15 residues. The V gene lost 3 bases and the J gene lost 5 bases, with 16 bases spanning the gap. The DNA for the CDR3 is TGTGCCAGCAGTTTGGGGGCCCCAACTATAACTGAAGCTTTCTTT. It yields the protein CASSLGAPTITEAFF.

The gene calls are TRBV7-7 and TRBJ1-4; D possibly corresponds to TRBD1 (5 bases). The CDR3 is made up of 19 amino acids. The V end was cut by 1 base, the J end by 4 bases, with 22 bases between. Germline loops: CDR1 SSHAT, CDR2 FNYEAQ (reference sequence). CDR3 sequence: CASSLVRGNPFSGNEKLFF. DNA of the CDR3: TGTGCCAGCAGCTTAGTCCGGGGGAACCCCTTCTCCGGTAATGAAAAACTGTTTTTT.

This chain links TRBV10-3 with TRBJ1-5; D is undetermined. The CDR3 is 13 amino acids. The germline gives CDR1 ENHRY, CDR2 SYGVKD. The CDR3 DNA follows: TGTGCACAATTCGGGAAGGGCGACCAGCCCCAGCATTTT. Translated, it gives CAQFGKGDQPQHF.

The chain joins TRBV5-4 to TRBJ2-1; TRBD2 matches at 9 bases. Germline V CDR1 and CDR2: SGHNT, YYREEE (reference sequence). With 6 bases clipped from V and 7 bases from J, the junction kept 14 bases outside the gene matches. This CDR3 is 16 amino acids long. CDR3 bases: TGTGCCAGCACCGCGGGCGGGGGGGGACTGGGTAATGAGCAGTTCTTC. Translation: CASTAGGGGLGNEQFF.

The genes are TRBV6-1 and TRBJ1-2; TRBD1 matches 8 bases. With 11 bases clipped from V and 8 bases from J, the junction kept 10 bases outside the gene matches. The germline V gene encodes CDR1 MNHNS and CDR2 SASEGT. The CDR3 extends over 12 amino acids. The CDR3 here is CAAGRQGRGYTF. CDR3 DNA sequence: TGTGCCGCCGGGCGACAGGGGAGGGGCTACACCTTC.

This clone showed up just once. The chain joins TRBV7-3 to TRBJ2-1, with D perhaps being TRBD1 or TRBD2 (6 bases each). The CDR3 is 17 amino acids. The V end lost 2 bases, the J end lost 2 bases, and 16 bases lay between the germline ends. Germline V gene data show CDR1 as SGHTA and CDR2 as FQGTGA. Written as DNA, the CDR3 is TGTGCCAGCAGCTTAGGTGGGGGGCCCGGCACCTACAATGAGCAGTTCTTC. It yields the protein CASSLGGGPGTYNEQFF.

The rearrangement links TRBV18 to TRBJ2-1, with a tentative D call TRBD1 (6 bases). Trimming stripped 0 bases from V and 7 bases from J, with 16 bases between. The CDR3 extends over 16 amino acids. Per the germline V gene, CDR1 is KGHSH and CDR2 is LQKENI. In DNA, the CDR3 is TGTGCCAGCTCACCACCATCAGGGGATTATACAAATGAGCAGTTCTTC. Protein sequence: CASSPPSGDYTNEQFF.

V gene TRBV7-7 combines with J gene TRBJ2-7; 14 nucleotides match TRBD2. V lost 5 bases and J lost 4; bases outside the gene matches: 4. CDR1 is SSHAT, CDR2 FNYEAQ, per germline (reference sequence). This CDR3 is 15 amino acids long. DNA for the CDR3: TGTGCCAGCAGCCCGGGACTAGCGGGGGATTACGAGCAGTACTTC. Its translation: CASSPGLAGDYEQYF.

CDR3 sequence (DNA): TGTGCCAGCTCACTACCCCGGACAGGGGGCAATTCACCCCTCCACTTT. Translation: CASSLPRTGGNSPLHF. This chain links TRBV18 with TRBJ1-6, with 11 bases lining up with TRBD1. This CDR3 spans 16 amino acids. V trimming: 4 bases; J trimming: 7 bases; junction bases outside the gene matches: 6. Germline V gene lookup returns CDR1 KGHSH and CDR2 LQKENI.

The CDR3 here is CASKPLAGVDEQYF. The CDR3 nucleotides are TGTGCCAGCAAACCCCTAGCGGGGGTCGACGAGCAGTACTTC. The chain combines TRBV2 with TRBJ2-7; TRBD2 aligns across 10 bases. With V trimmed by 7 bases and J by 5 bases, 8 bases remained unmatched. Germline assignment: CDR1 SNHLY and CDR2 FYNNEI. The length of the CDR3 is 14 residues.

The chain is built from TRBV6-5 and TRBJ1-2; D is perhaps TRBD1 (6 bases). V was cut by 6 bases and J by 4 bases, with 18 bases left in between. This CDR3 is built from 15 residues. Germline V CDR1 and CDR2: MNHEY, SVGAGI. The CDR3 here is CASRQLSGVIYGYTF. In DNA, the CDR3 is TGTGCCAGCAGACAACTGTCAGGGGTTATCTATGGCTACACCTTC.

The rearrangement links TRBV4-1 to TRBJ1-5; no clear D gene. Germline V gives CDR1 MGHRA, CDR2 YSYEKL. The CDR3 contains 13 residues. V lost 0 bases, J lost 4 bases, and 4 bases lay in between. CDR3 sequence reads: CASSQELNQPQHF. The CDR3, as DNA: TGCGCCAGCAGCCAAGAACTGAATCAGCCCCAGCATTTT.

V usage is TRBV19 and J usage is TRBJ2-3; maybe TRBD2 (7 bases). The CDR3 extends over 15 amino acids. Trimming stripped 1 base from V and 2 bases from J, with 10 bases between. Germline values: CDR1 LNHDA, CDR2 SQIVND (reference sequence). The CDR3 DNA sequence: TGTGCCAGTAGTATAGGAGGGGGGGCCACAGATACGCAGTATTTT. Residues: CASSIGGGATDTQYF.

This chain connects TRBV19 to TRBJ1-1; D is unclear. Trimming removed 3 bases from V and 4 bases from J, with 9 bases in between. There are 13 residues in the CDR3. The germline V gene has CDR1 LNHDA and CDR2 SQIVND (reference sequence). The CDR3 DNA reads TGTGCCAGTAGTATTATGAGTTCCACTGAAGCTTTCTTT. It translates to CASSIMSSTEAFF.

The chain employs TRBV29-1 and TRBJ1-1, with D possibly matching TRBD1 (5 bases). The CDR3 totals 11 residues. From germline, CDR1 is SQVTM and CDR2 ANQGSEA. Deletions cut 7 bases from V and 11 bases from J, with 17 bases between. The CDR3 loop reads CSAQIRENAFF. The CDR3 region has the DNA TGCAGCGCTCAGATCAGGGAGAATGCTTTCTTT.

CDR3 sequence (DNA): TGTGCCGCGAGGGGGGCAGCGGGGGTAGCTAACTATGGCTACACCTTC. Protein product: CAARGAAGVANYGYTF. J is TRBJ1-2 and V is TRBV6-6, with D possibly TRBD1 on 6 matching bases. The CDR3 loop spans 16 amino acids. Germline CDR1 is MNHNY and CDR2 is SVGAGI (reference sequence). Between the trimmed V and J ends, which lost 11 bases and 0 bases, there was a span of 22 bases.

This clone has a single count. The chain uses TRBV6-5 and TRBJ1-6; possible D gene TRBD1, 6 bases. The CDR3 is made up of 15 amino acids. Per the germline V gene, CDR1 is MNHEY and CDR2 is SVGAGI. The germline V and J ends were trimmed by 6 bases and 2 bases, with 11 bases remaining between them. CDR3 loop: CASRTGVAYNSPLHF. The CDR3 DNA follows: TGTGCCAGCAGGACAGGAGTGGCCTATAATTCACCCCTCCACTTT.

This clone appeared once. This chain joins TRBV5-6 and TRBJ2-3; the D call may be TRBD1 or TRBD2 (5 bases each). Trimming cost V 4 bases and J 4 bases, with 13 bases left between them. The CDR3 runs to 14 residues. In germline, CDR1 is SGHDT, CDR2 YYEEEE. This chain's CDR3 is CASSSVRGADTQYF. The CDR3 region has the DNA TGTGCCAGCAGCAGTGTCCGGGGCGCAGATACGCAGTATTTT.

A single count supports this clone. V and J are TRBV7-9 and TRBJ2-6; D is ambiguous. V lost 3 bases and J 0 bases, leaving 9 bases between the germline ends. Germline CDR1 is SEHNR and CDR2 is FQNEAQ (reference sequence). The CDR3 covers 16 residues. CDR3 sequence: CASSFPGPSGANVLTF. Here the CDR3 DNA reads TGTGCCAGCAGCTTCCCGGGTCCCTCTGGGGCCAACGTCCTGACTTTC.

The chain has TRBV18 and TRBJ1-1; no clear D. V was cut by 1 base and J by 4 bases, with 13 bases left in between. This CDR3 has 15 amino acids. Germline values: CDR1 KGHSH, CDR2 LQKENI. The CDR3 here is CASSPRRDPGTEAFF. The CDR3 DNA follows: TGTGCCAGCTCACCACGAAGGGATCCAGGCACTGAAGCTTTCTTT.

V is TRBV2 and J is TRBJ1-1; unclear D gene. V was shortened by 7 bases and J by 1 base, with 19 bases between the two germline ends. Germline assignment: CDR1 SNHLY and CDR2 FYNNEI. The CDR3 length is 16 residues. Written as DNA, the CDR3 is TGTGCCAGCACTAAGGAAGGGCCGAGGCAGAACACTGAAGCTTTCTTT. Its protein is CASTKEGPRQNTEAFF.

The chain uses TRBV27 and TRBJ2-7; weak D call: TRBD1 (6 bases). V was shortened by 5 bases and J by 0 bases, with 14 bases between the two germline ends. Germline V gene sequence: CDR1 MNHEY, CDR2 SMNVEV (reference sequence). This CDR3 has 15 amino acids. This CDR3 is CASSITGLSSYEQYF. CDR3 sequence (DNA): TGTGCCAGCAGTATTACAGGGCTAAGCTCCTACGAGCAGTACTTC.

The chain recombines TRBV5-1 with TRBJ1-2, with a tentative D call TRBD1 (6 bases). The CDR3 has 14 residues. V gave up 2 bases and J gave up 8 bases, with 16 bases separating them. CDR1 is SGHRS and CDR2 is YFSETQ in the germline V gene. The CDR3 bases are TGCGCCAGCAGCTTATCAGGGGCCCTGGGAGGCTACACCTTC. It codes for CASSLSGALGGYTF.

The chain has TRBV9 and TRBJ2-1, with 10 bases aligning to TRBD2. The CDR3 contains 16 residues. The germline gives CDR1 SGDLS, CDR2 YYNGEE. J was trimmed by 4 bases and V by 3 bases; bases with no gene match: 7. The chain's CDR3 is CASSAGLAVQYNEQFF. CDR3 DNA: TGTGCCAGCAGCGCCGGACTAGCGGTTCAATACAATGAGCAGTTCTTC.

The chain has TRBV30 and TRBJ1-3; no firm D call. V lost 1 base to trimming and J lost 0 bases, with 10 bases between them. From germline, CDR1 is GTSNPN and CDR2 SVGIG (reference sequence). This CDR3 is built from 15 residues. The CDR3 region is CAWSGGLDSGNTIYF. The CDR3 DNA follows: TGTGCCTGGAGTGGCGGATTGGACTCTGGAAACACCATATATTTT.

The gene calls are TRBV6-5 and TRBJ1-1; D is undetermined. The CDR3 is 13 residues long. Deletions cut 0 bases from V and 5 bases from J, with 7 bases between. Germline CDR1 is MNHEY and CDR2 is SVGAGI. In DNA form, the CDR3 reads TGTGCCAGCAGTTACTCGAAGGGAACTGAAGCTTTCTTT. Amino acids: CASSYSKGTEAFF.

This sequence joins TRBV6-5 and TRBJ1-1, with 7 bases matching TRBD1. The CDR3 is 15 residues long. Germline trimming cut 7 bases from V and 4 bases from J; bases unmatched to any gene: 12. CDR1 and CDR2 from the germline V gene are MNHEY and SVGAGI. CDR3 DNA sequence: TGTGCCAGCATTATCCGAGGGGGCGCACTCACTGAAGCTTTCTTT. Translated: CASIIRGGALTEAFF.

CDR3 nucleotide sequence: TGTGCCAGCAGCCTCCAGGGGGTTGCTTTGGGAAACACCATATATTTT. Residues: CASSLQGVALGNTIYF. The V call is TRBV7-2, the J call TRBJ1-3, with 7 bases identical to TRBD1. This CDR3 has 16 residues. Germline loops: CDR1 SGHTA, CDR2 FQGNSA. The V segment lost 5 bases and the J segment 4 bases; nucleotides outside the gene matches: 11.

The chain carries TRBV18 and TRBJ2-2; D remains ambiguous. The CDR3 is made up of 16 amino acids. V was cut by 0 bases and J by 0 bases, with 8 bases left in between. Germline CDR1 reads KGHSH; CDR2 reads LQKENI. CDR3 nucleotide sequence: TGTGCCAGCTCACCACCTGAGGCAGCGAACACCGGGGAGCTGTTTTTT. This encodes CASSPPEAANTGELFF.